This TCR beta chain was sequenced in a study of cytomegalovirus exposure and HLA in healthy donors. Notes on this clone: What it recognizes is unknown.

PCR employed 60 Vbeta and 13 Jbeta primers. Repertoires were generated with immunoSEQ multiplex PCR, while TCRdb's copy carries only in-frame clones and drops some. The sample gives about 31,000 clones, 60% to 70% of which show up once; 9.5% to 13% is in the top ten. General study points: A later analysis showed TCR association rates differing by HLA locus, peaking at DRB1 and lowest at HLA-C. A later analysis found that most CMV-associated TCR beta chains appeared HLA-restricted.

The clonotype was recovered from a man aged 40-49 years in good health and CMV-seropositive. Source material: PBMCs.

CDR3 DNA: TGTGCCAGCAGTGACAGGGGATACGAGCAGTACTTC. It encodes CASSDRGYEQYF. The V call is TRBV6-6, the J call TRBJ2-7; 8 bases match TRBD1. The CDR3 runs 12 residues. Germline CDR1 reads MNHNY; CDR2 reads SVGAGI (reference sequence). V trimming: 5 bases; J trimming: 4 bases; junction bases outside the gene matches: 1.